These 10 T cell receptor beta chains share one sample of origin, sequenced in a study of cytomegalovirus exposure and HLA in healthy donors (dated by TCRdb to about 2017). Libraries were constructed by the immunoSEQ multiplex PCR assay. TCRdb holds this immuneACCESS table with in-frame rearrangements only. Some clones are missing; in checked studies, unresolved V genes explain under half, and the rest has no known cause. For this sample the table gives about 360,000 clones, of which about nine tenths were detected only once. Around 0.8% of the sample goes to the ten largest clones. The material sequenced was PBMCs. The receptors here all came from a woman under 30 in good health and CMV-seronegative.

The chain is built from TRBV27 and TRBJ2-1; D possibly corresponds to TRBD2 (6 bases). V lost 8 bases and J lost 9, with 26 bases in between. Germline loops: CDR1 MNHEY, CDR2 SMNVEV (reference sequence). The CDR3 spans 16 residues. CDR3 sequence: CASRDVAGSGTGEQFF. CDR3 sequence (DNA): TGTGCCAGCCGCGACGTGGCGGGGAGCGGTACCGGTGAGCAGTTCTTC.

This clone was seen only once. This sequence joins TRBV4-1 and TRBJ2-4; D is perhaps TRBD2 (5 bases). V was shortened by 1 base and J by 2 bases, with 12 bases between the two germline ends. CDR1 is MGHRA and CDR2 is YSYEKL in the germline V gene. The CDR3 has 16 residues. The CDR3 loop reads CASSQVGSSSKNIQYF. The CDR3 nucleotides are TGCGCCAGCAGCCAAGTTGGGAGCAGCTCCAAAAACATTCAGTACTTC.

The genes are TRBV27 and TRBJ1-2; a weak D match, TRBD1 (6 bases). Per the germline V gene, CDR1 is MNHEY and CDR2 is SMNVEV (reference sequence). The CDR3 has 17 residues. V lost 6 bases and J 2 bases, leaving 22 bases between the germline ends. This chain's CDR3 is CASRAPGRSGANYGYTF. The DNA for the CDR3 is TGTGCCAGCAGGGCCCCCGGACGGTCAGGGGCGAACTATGGCTACACCTTC.

The chain joins TRBV27 to TRBJ2-7, with TRBD1 matching over 9 bases. Germline-derived CDR1 and CDR2 are MNHEY and SMNVEV (reference sequence). V was pared by 10 bases and J by 6 bases, with 22 bases of the junction left unmatched. This CDR3 region has 17 residues. In DNA, the CDR3 is TGTGCCACCACCGGCCCGGGGGAAAAAGGGACAGGGTCCGAGCAGTACTTC. Translation: CATTGPGEKGTGSEQYF.

This rearrangement joins TRBV19 to TRBJ2-3, with TRBD2 identical over 15 bases. The CDR3 consists of 18 residues. J gave up 2 bases and V 5 bases, and 8 bases lay outside the gene matches. CDR1 LNHDA and CDR2 SQIVND come from the germline V gene (reference sequence). The CDR3 DNA follows: TGTGCCAGTAGTCGGACTAGCGGGGGGGCCCGGGTCACAGATACGCAGTATTTT. As protein: CASSRTSGGARVTDTQYF. The variable domain in full, completed from reference TRBV19 and TRBJ2-3, reads DGGITQSPKYLFRKEGQNVTLSCEQNLNHDAMYWYRQDPGQGLRLIYYSQIVNDFQKGDIAEGYSVSREKKESFPLTVTSAQKNPTAFYLCASSRTSGGARVTDTQYFGPGTRLTVL.

This chain connects TRBV7-3 to TRBJ2-1; 10 positions match TRBD2. The V gene end was trimmed by 2 bases and the J gene end by 9 bases; junction bases not matched to a gene: 7. The CDR3 has 15 residues. Germline CDR1 reads SGHTA; CDR2 reads FQGTGA. Written as DNA, the CDR3 is TGTGCCAGCAGCTTACTAGCGGGGGCTGGGGGTGAGCAGTTCTTC. Protein: CASSLLAGAGGEQFF.

The chain combines TRBV2 with TRBJ1-2; TRBD1 matches at 8 bases. The CDR3 is made up of 14 amino acids. V gave up 7 bases and J gave up 4 bases; unmatched junction bases: 8. The V gene's germline CDR1 is SNHLY and CDR2 FYNNEI. The CDR3 sequence is CASIRTGWSYGYTF. CDR3 bases: TGTGCCAGCATTCGGACAGGGTGGAGCTATGGCTACACCTTC.

This chain connects TRBV5-6 to TRBJ1-2; D is perhaps TRBD1 (5 bases). The CDR3 is made up of 12 amino acids. V gave up 4 bases and J gave up 7 bases, with 11 bases separating them. Germline values: CDR1 SGHDT, CDR2 YYEEEE. The CDR3 DNA is TGTGCCAGCAGCGGAGGGGCGCGTGGCTACACCTTC. This gives the protein CASSGGARGYTF.

The J gene is TRBJ1-2, the V gene TRBV6-1, with a possible D match to TRBD1 (5 bases). Germline V gene sequence: CDR1 MNHNS, CDR2 SASEGT. CDR3 size: 14 residues. V lost 7 bases and J lost 6, with 18 bases in between. CDR3 coding DNA: TGTGCCAGCACCCAAGAGGTTGGGGGGGATGGCTACACCTTC. Translated: CASTQEVGGDGYTF.

This CDR3 reads CASSVTGHPQETQYF. The DNA for the CDR3 is TGTGCCAGCAGCGTAACGGGACACCCCCAAGAGACCCAGTACTTC. The chain recombines TRBV9 with TRBJ2-5, with a tentative D call TRBD1 (6 bases). Trimming shortened V by 1 base and J by 1 base, and 11 bases separated the two germline ends. In germline, CDR1 is SGDLS, CDR2 YYNGEE. This CDR3 has 15 residues.